The rows below give T cell receptor beta chains drawn from one sample of a study of identical twins. From the 5' RACE reads, TCRdb called clonotypes with MiXCR, one entry per CDR3 protein. The table has around 500,000 distinct CDR3 sequences, 12% to 15% seen once; the top ten hold approximately 0.52%. The sample was also reused in another study, on yellow fever vaccine responses in identical twins.

Sequenced sample: CD4+ T cells sorted from blood. All receptors come from a woman between 18 and 29 years old in good health. Both conserved end residues are part of each CDR3. D genes are given only for firm matches. Some rows mark clone size as missing; the rest say once, few, many or name a class of expanded clone.

>.|.|TRBJ2-3|TRBV10-3
CAISESGSDTQYF
TGTGCCATCAGTGAGTCGGGGTCAGATACGCAGTATTTT
>.|many|TRBJ2-3|TRBV10-3
CAISTGSPQGTDTQYF
TGTGCCATCAGCACAGGGTCACCCCAGGGCACAGATACGCAGTATTTT
>.|few|TRBJ2-2|TRBV5-1
CASSLRPANTGELFF
TGCGCCAGCAGCTTAAGGCCCGCGAACACCGGGGAGCTGTTTTTT
>TRBD2|few|TRBJ2-2|TRBV5-1
CASSLSGDVGELFF
TGCGCCAGCAGCCTAAGCGGGGATGTCGGGGAGCTGTTTTTT
>.|.|TRBJ1-1|TRBV27
CASRAGGVRTEAFF
TGTGCCAGCCGAGCTGGGGGGGTAAGAACTGAAGCTTTCTTT
>.|many|TRBJ1-2|TRBV4-2
CASSQGRGAGWDGYTF
TGTGCCAGCAGCCAGGGCCGGGGGGCAGGTTGGGACGGCTACACCTTC
>TRBD2|many|TRBJ2-5|TRBV5-1
CASSLTLLAGETQYF
TGCGCCAGCAGCTTGACCTTACTAGCGGGAGAGACCCAGTACTTC
>.|few|TRBJ1-2|TRBV25-1
CASSEFHRFGYTF
TGTGCCAGCAGTGAATTTCACCGGTTCGGCTACACCTTC
>.|few|TRBJ2-3|TRBV5-1
CASSLGASDTQYF
TGCGCCAGCAGCTTGGGGGCGAGCGATACGCAGTATTTT
>TRBD1|few|TRBJ1-4|TRBV27
CASRARTGRTTNEKLFF
TGTGCCAGCAGAGCAAGGACAGGCCGCACAACTAATGAAAAACTGTTTTTT
>.|many|TRBJ2-2|TRBV6-5
CASSYPGSGGGELFF
TGTGCCAGCAGTTATCCGGGATCTGGGGGCGGGGAGCTGTTTTTT
>.|.|TRBJ2-5|TRBV7-2
CASSFPAGLGETQYF
TGTGCCAGCAGCTTCCCGGCAGGGTTGGGGGAGACCCAGTACTTC
>.|few|TRBJ2-2|TRBV11-3
CASSLGLKPTGELFF
TGTGCCAGCAGCTTAGGACTCAAGCCCACCGGGGAGCTGTTTTTT
>.|.|TRBJ2-7|TRBV7-2
CASSFNSFSYEQYF
TGTGCCAGCAGCTTTAACTCCTTCTCCTACGAGCAGTACTTC
>.|.|TRBJ2-2|TRBV12-3/TRBV12-4
CASTLRVGGELFF
TGTGCCAGCACCCTAAGGGTGGGCGGGGAGCTGTTTTTT
>TRBD1|few|TRBJ2-2|TRBV28
CASSPGTGVGELFF
TGTGCCAGCAGTCCCGGGACAGGTGTCGGGGAGCTGTTTTTT
>.|few|TRBJ2-7|TRBV6-6
CAATESGTYEQYF
TGTGCCGCTACGGAGAGCGGAACCTACGAGCAGTACTTC